This T cell receptor beta chain stems from a study of long-term antiretroviral therapy in people with HIV. It was version v3.0 of the immunoSEQ assay that was run at survey level. Profiling relied on immunoSEQ multiplex PCR, and the TCRdb table lists in-frame clones only, not all of them. The table lists tens of thousands of clones, about 80% of them singletons. The CDR3 length is 13 residues. Per the germline V gene, CDR1 is SQVTM and CDR2 is ANQGSEA. V trimming: 0 bases; J trimming: 12 bases; junction bases outside the gene matches: 5. The TCR sequence derives from a woman aged 40 to 50 with HIV. Sequencing used unsorted PBMCs, obtained 1.1 years before starting antiretroviral therapy. The chain joins TRBV29-1 to TRBJ2-1; TRBD1 aligns across 10 bases. The CDR3 nucleotides are TGCAGCGTTGAAGACCCTCGGGACAGGGGGCAGTTCTTC. Protein: CSVEDPRDRGQFF.